The rows below give T cell receptor beta chains drawn from one sample of a study of shared clonotypes between healthy human individuals. Only in-frame clones appear in the TCRdb table, and some are missing; sequencing was by immunoSEQ multiplex PCR. This sample has about a million clones, with approximately 76% found just once. What was sequenced was memory CD4+ T cells sorted from blood. The receptors here all came from a man between 18 and 29 years old in good health. The conserved cysteine and the conserved F or W are not part of the CDR3 here.

V gene: TRBV13
CDR3 protein: ASSSGGFGQPQH

V gene: TRBV6-1
CDR3 protein: ASTRNSNEQY

V gene: TRBV5-5
CDR3 protein: ASSFRQGQYEQY

V gene: TRBV2
CDR3 protein: ASRRQGTGNTIY

V gene: TRBV4-3
CDR3 protein: ASSQASQLNTGELF

V gene: TRBV5-1
CDR3 protein: ASSLVTGSTGELF

V gene: TRBV4-1
CDR3 protein: ASSQGGAPDTQY

V gene: TRBV10-3
CDR3 protein: AISTNEKLF

V gene: TRBV27
CDR3 protein: ASSLVGNTEAF

V gene: TRBV29-1
CDR3 protein: SGSTAANTEAF

V gene: TRBV14
CDR3 protein: ASSPRQGRGETQY

V gene: TRBV5-4
CDR3 protein: ASRNKQGGNTEAF

V gene: TRBV5-8
CDR3 protein: ASSSDLSGGKNTGELF

V gene: TRBV19
CDR3 protein: ASSASGVEQY

V gene: TRBV9
CDR3 protein: ASSGQGLSSGANVLT

V gene: TRBV5-1
CDR3 protein: ASSFGGEAF

V gene: TRBV28
CDR3 protein: ASSLGGSTEAF

V gene: TRBV7-2
CDR3 protein: ASSLELAAPRNEQF

V gene: TRBV30
CDR3 protein: AWSRASGSGQETQY

V gene: TRBV7-2
CDR3 protein: ASSPTEAGVGGELF